Each of the 24 T cell receptor beta chains below was sequenced from the same sample in a study of neurological immune-mediated disorders. TCRdb re-analysed the 5' RACE reads in MiXCR, keeping a single row per CDR3 protein. This table holds about 21,000 distinct CDR3 sequences, around 15% found once. Sequencing was performed on CD8+ T cells from blood. These receptor sequences come from a young woman with multiple sclerosis.

This clonotype was seen ten or more times. The V call is TRBV7-3, the J call TRBJ2-2; tentatively, D is TRBD2 (6 bases). Trimming left V 0 bases short and J 5 bases short, with 13 bases between. In germline, CDR1 is SGHTA, CDR2 FQGTGA. This CDR3 is 16 amino acids long. The CDR3 spells CASSLTGRGGTGELFF. The CDR3 DNA is TGTGCCAGCAGCTTAACGGGACGGGGAGGAACCGGGGAGCTGTTTTTT. Together with reference TRBV7-3 and TRBJ2-2, the CDR3 gives the full variable domain: GAGVSQTPSNKVTEKGKYVELRCDPISGHTALYWYRQSLGQGPEFLIYFQGTGAADDSGLPNDRFFAVRPEGSVSTLKIQRTERGDSAVYLCASSLTGRGGTGELFFGEGSRLTVL.

This clonotype was seen ten or more times. The chain recombines TRBV29-1 with TRBJ2-7; TRBD1 might be the D (6 bases). There are 14 residues in the CDR3. V was trimmed by 5 bases and J by 0 bases, leaving 14 bases between them. The V gene's germline CDR1 is SQVTM and CDR2 ANQGSEA. The CDR3 nucleotides read TGCAGCGTTATAGTGGGGGCGAGCTCCTACGAGCAGTACGTC. This gives the protein CSVIVGASSYEQYV.

The sample holds one count of this clonotype. One junction end does not reproduce the germline sequence, and a read error may be involved. The V and J genes are TRBV11-3 and TRBJ1-1; maybe TRBD1 (6 bases). CDR1 and CDR2 from the germline V gene are SGHNT and YENEEA. The CDR3 spans 13 residues. The CDR3 here is CASSIQGVTETFF. Written as DNA, the CDR3 is TGTGCCAGCAGCATACAGGGAGTCACTGAAACTTTCTTT. Together with reference TRBV11-3 and TRBJ1-1, the CDR3 gives the full variable domain: EAGVVQSPRYKIIEKKQPVAFWCNPISGHNTLYWYLQNLGQGPELLIRYENEEAVDDSQLPKDRFSAERLKGVDSTLKIQPAELGDSAVYLCASSIQGVTETFFGQGTRLTVV.

This clonotype appeared many times. The chain recombines TRBV5-4 with TRBJ2-7; 9 nucleotides line up with TRBD1. Trimming took 0 bases from V and 3 from J; bases not matched to a gene: 4. CDR1 is SGHNT, CDR2 YYREEE, per germline (reference sequence). CDR3 length: 15 amino acids. CDR3 residues: CASSLAPGQGYEQYF. CDR3 sequence (DNA): TGTGCCAGCAGCTTGGCACCGGGACAGGGCTACGAGCAGTACTTC.

This clonotype was counted at least ten times. The chain links TRBV6-6 to TRBJ2-1, with D maybe TRBD2 (6 bases). The CDR3 has 19 amino acids. Germline loops: CDR1 MNHNY, CDR2 SVGAGI (reference sequence). The V end lost 0 bases, the J end lost 0 bases, and 18 bases lay between the germline ends. CDR3 region: CASSYSPPWGESSYNEQFF. The CDR3 bases are TGTGCCAGCAGTTACTCGCCTCCCTGGGGGGAAAGCTCCTACAATGAGCAGTTCTTC.

The chain is built from TRBV6-6 and TRBJ2-7; D is undetermined. Per the germline V gene, CDR1 is MNHNY and CDR2 is SVGAGI (reference sequence). The CDR3 sequence is 13 residues long. V gave up 6 bases and J gave up 0 bases, with 9 bases separating them. For the CDR3, the DNA is TGTGCCAGCAGACCACAGAGCTCCTACGAGCAGTACGTC. This sequence encodes CASRPQSSYEQYV.

This clonotype was seen ten or more times. The chain recombines TRBV5-1 with TRBJ2-2, with D possibly being TRBD1 (5 bases). V lost 0 bases to trimming and J lost 2 bases, with 8 bases between them. Germline V lookup: CDR1 SGHRS, CDR2 YFSETQ. This CDR3 is built from 15 residues. CDR3 region: CASSLGQTNTGELFF. The CDR3 DNA reads as TGCGCCAGCAGCTTGGGACAGACTAACACCGGGGAGCTGTTTTTT.

This clonotype was detected many times. This chain connects TRBV9 to TRBJ2-3; the D gene is possibly TRBD1 (6 bases). Trimming shortened V by 4 bases and J by 9 bases, and 18 bases separated the two germline ends. This CDR3 is 14 amino acids long. Germline V gives CDR1 SGDLS, CDR2 YYNGEE. The CDR3 is CASSPGGQPRTQYF. DNA for the CDR3: TGTGCCAGCAGCCCTGGGGGCCAACCCCGAACGCAGTATTTT.

This clonotype was seen repeatedly, ten times or more. This chain joins TRBV9 and TRBJ2-1; 8 bases align to TRBD2. Germline values: CDR1 SGDLS, CDR2 YYNGEE. V was clipped by 1 base and J by 8 bases; unmatched bases: 5. The CDR3 consists of 14 residues. The CDR3, as DNA: TGTGCCAGCAGCGTATACGGGGGGGCGCATGAGCAGTTCTTC. Translation: CASSVYGGAHEQFF.

V is TRBV30 and J is TRBJ2-1, with TRBD2 matching over 12 bases. The V gene's germline CDR1 is GTSNPN and CDR2 SVGIG (reference sequence). The length of the CDR3 is 20 residues. The J segment lost 0 bases and the V segment lost 2 bases, leaving 14 bases of the junction unmatched. CDR3 nucleotides: TGTGCCTGGAGTTCTTTGACTAGCGGGAGAATATCAAGCTCCTACAATGAGCAGTTCTTC. It translates to CAWSSLTSGRISSSYNEQFF.

This clonotype was observed many times. V usage is TRBV12-3 or TRBV12-4 and J usage is TRBJ1-4; 10 bases align to TRBD1. This CDR3 is 15 amino acids long. The ends lost 4 bases at V and 3 bases at J; junction bases unmatched: 2. The CDR3 protein is CASSSGTGANEKLFF. The CDR3 DNA sequence: TGTGCCAGCAGTTCCGGGACAGGGGCTAATGAAAAACTGTTTTTT.

This chain joins TRBV6-5 and TRBJ2-2; no definite D call. V was cut by 0 bases and J by 4 bases, with 9 bases left in between. The CDR3 has 15 residues. The germline V gene encodes CDR1 MNHEY and CDR2 SVGAGI. The CDR3 DNA sequence: TGTGCCAGCAGTTACTCCCGGGTAGTCACCGGGGAGCTGTTTTTT. The encoded protein is CASSYSRVVTGELFF.

This clonotype qualifies as medium-sized (0.01 to 0.1%). The chain has TRBV20-1 and TRBJ1-2; TRBD1 matches at 8 bases. The germline V gene has CDR1 DFQATT and CDR2 SNEGSKA (reference sequence). The V and J ends lost 0 bases and 8 bases, in that order; junction bases with no gene match: 8. The CDR3 has 14 amino acids. CDR3 region: CSARDYSGGGGYTF. CDR3 sequence (DNA): TGCAGTGCTAGAGATTACTCAGGGGGCGGAGGCTACACCTTC.

At least ten counts were recorded for this clonotype. The chain has TRBV7-2 and TRBJ1-5; 10 bases are a match to TRBD1. CDR3 length: 17 amino acids. Germline CDR1 is SGHTA and CDR2 is FQGNSA. With V trimmed by 2 bases and J by 7 bases, 11 bases remained unmatched. CDR3 in DNA: TGTGCCAGCAGCTTAACGTCCCGGGACAGGGGTTGGCAGCCCCAGCATTTT. As protein: CASSLTSRDRGWQPQHF.

This clonotype was seen ten or more times. This rearrangement joins TRBV12-3 or TRBV12-4 to TRBJ2-3; D possibly corresponds to TRBD1 (5 bases). The CDR3 spans 14 residues. Trimming took 5 bases from V and 2 from J, leaving 11 bases between them. CDR3: CASSPGHLTDTQYF. CDR3 DNA: TGTGCCAGCAGTCCCGGACACCTCACAGATACGCAGTATTTT.

This clonotype was seen ten or more times. The chain uses TRBV6-2 or TRBV6-3 and TRBJ2-7, with a tentative D call TRBD2 (5 bases). Germline loops: CDR1 MNHEY, CDR2 SVGEGT. The germline V and J ends were trimmed by 6 bases and 1 base, with 16 bases remaining between them. The CDR3 runs 15 residues. Here the CDR3 DNA reads TGTGCCAGCAGGAAAATAGACGGGATTTCCTACGAGCAGTACGTC. Translating it yields CASRKIDGISYEQYV.

The table lists this clonotype with many counts. The chain carries TRBV6-5 and TRBJ2-1; 8 bases agree with TRBD1. The CDR3 runs to 12 residues. Germline V lookup: CDR1 MNHEY, CDR2 SVGAGI. V gave up 7 bases and J gave up 10 bases; unmatched junction bases: 6. The CDR3 reads CASNPQGGEQFF. The CDR3 region has the DNA TGTGCCAGCAACCCACAGGGGGGAGAGCAGTTCTTC.

This clonotype was detected many times. The rearrangement joins TRBV6-6 to TRBJ1-1; no firm D call. The CDR3 is made up of 13 amino acids. Germline values: CDR1 MNHNY, CDR2 SVGAGI (reference sequence). Trimming shortened V by 6 bases and J by 8 bases, and 16 bases separated the two germline ends. The CDR3 spells CASRPRGRIEAFF. For the CDR3, the DNA is TGTGCCAGCAGACCACGCGGACGGATAGAAGCTTTCTTT.

The V gene is TRBV5-1, the J gene TRBJ2-1; TRBD2 matches at 10 bases. CDR3 length equals 14 residues. The germline CDR1 and CDR2 sequences are SGHRS and YFSETQ. V gave up 3 bases and J gave up 4 bases; unmatched junction bases: 1. CDR3 loop: CASSSLAGYNEQFF. For the CDR3, the DNA is TGCGCCAGCAGCTCACTAGCGGGATACAATGAGCAGTTCTTC.

In its sample, this clonotype is medium-sized. This sequence joins TRBV2 and TRBJ2-1, with D possibly TRBD2 on 6 matching bases. The length of the CDR3 is 15 residues. Between the trimmed V and J ends, which lost 6 bases and 0 bases, there was a span of 12 bases. CDR1 is SNHLY and CDR2 is FYNNEI in the germline V gene. CDR3 protein: CASRVTSSSYNEQFF. CDR3 in DNA: TGTGCCAGCAGGGTCACTAGCAGCTCCTACAATGAGCAGTTCTTC.

This clonotype was found many times. This rearrangement joins TRBV6-2 or TRBV6-3 to TRBJ2-7, with D hard to call. CDR1 is MNHEY and CDR2 is SVGEGT in the germline V gene. V lost 2 bases and J lost 6, with 14 bases in between. This CDR3 region has 14 residues. The CDR3 here is CASSYGMLAAEQYV. The CDR3 coding sequence is TGTGCCAGCAGTTACGGGATGCTGGCAGCCGAGCAGTACGTC.

The sample holds many counts of this clonotype. This sequence joins TRBV4-2 and TRBJ1-5, with D hard to call. CDR3 length: 16 residues. CDR1 and CDR2 (germline): LGHNA, YNFKEQ. Trimming cost V 2 bases and J 0 bases, with 11 bases left between them. CDR3 amino acids: CASSQSGSHSNQPQHF. The CDR3 bases are TGTGCCAGCAGCCAATCGGGCAGTCATAGCAATCAGCCCCAGCATTTT.

This chain joins TRBV5-6 and TRBJ2-2; D unresolved. Trimming removed 4 bases at V and 6 bases at J, with 10 bases between. From germline, CDR1 is SGHDT and CDR2 YYEEEE. CDR3 length equals 13 residues. The chain's CDR3 is CASSRLGPGELFF. The CDR3 bases are TGTGCCAGCAGCCGACTCGGGCCCGGGGAGCTGTTTTTT.

This clonotype was recorded at least ten times. The chain carries TRBV2 and TRBJ2-6; D gene ambiguous. The CDR3 length is 15 residues. Between the trimmed V and J ends, which lost 6 bases and 1 base, there was a span of 10 bases. CDR1 is SNHLY and CDR2 is FYNNEI in the germline V gene. The chain's CDR3 is CASRIGRSGANVLTF. The CDR3, as DNA: TGTGCCAGCAGGATAGGGCGGTCTGGGGCCAACGTCCTGACTTTC. The full variable domain, completed using reference TRBV2 and TRBJ2-6, is EPEVTQTPSHQVTQMGQEVILRCVPISNHLYFYWYRQILGQKVEFLVSFYNNEISEKSEIFDDQFSVERPDGSNFTLKIRSTKLEDSAMYFCASRIGRSGANVLTFGAGSRLTVL.